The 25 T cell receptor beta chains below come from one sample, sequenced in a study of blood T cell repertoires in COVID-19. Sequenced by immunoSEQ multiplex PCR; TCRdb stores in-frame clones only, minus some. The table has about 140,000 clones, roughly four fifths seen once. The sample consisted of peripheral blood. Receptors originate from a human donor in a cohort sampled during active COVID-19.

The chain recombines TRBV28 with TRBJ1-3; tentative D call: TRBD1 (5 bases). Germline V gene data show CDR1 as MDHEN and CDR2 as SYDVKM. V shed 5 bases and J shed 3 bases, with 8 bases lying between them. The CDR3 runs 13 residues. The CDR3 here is CASSAGFGNTIYF. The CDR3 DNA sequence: TGTGCCAGCAGTGCAGGGTTTGGAAACACCATATATTTT.

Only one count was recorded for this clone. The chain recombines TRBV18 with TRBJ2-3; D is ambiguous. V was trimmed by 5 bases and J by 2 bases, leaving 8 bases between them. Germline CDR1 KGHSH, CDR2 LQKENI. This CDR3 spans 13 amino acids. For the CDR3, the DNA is TGTGCCAGCTCAGTCCTACCCACAGATACGCAGTATTTT. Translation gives CASSVLPTDTQYF.

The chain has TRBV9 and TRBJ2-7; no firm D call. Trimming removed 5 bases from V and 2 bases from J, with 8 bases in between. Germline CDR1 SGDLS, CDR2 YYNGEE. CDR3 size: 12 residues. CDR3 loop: CASRHQAYEQYF. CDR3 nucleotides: TGTGCCAGCAGACACCAGGCCTACGAGCAGTACTTC.

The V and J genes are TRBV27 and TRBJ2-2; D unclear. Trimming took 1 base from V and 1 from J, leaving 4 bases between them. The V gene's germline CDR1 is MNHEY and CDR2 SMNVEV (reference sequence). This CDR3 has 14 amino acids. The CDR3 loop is CASSLFRNTGELFF. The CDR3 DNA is TGTGCCAGCAGTTTATTCCGGAACACCGGGGAGCTGTTTTTT.

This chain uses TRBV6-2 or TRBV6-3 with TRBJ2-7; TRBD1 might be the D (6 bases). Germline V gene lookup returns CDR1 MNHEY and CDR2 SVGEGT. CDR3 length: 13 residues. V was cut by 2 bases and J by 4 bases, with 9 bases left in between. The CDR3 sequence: CASSYRTVYEQYF. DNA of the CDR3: TGTGCCAGCAGTTACCGGACAGTTTACGAGCAGTACTTC.

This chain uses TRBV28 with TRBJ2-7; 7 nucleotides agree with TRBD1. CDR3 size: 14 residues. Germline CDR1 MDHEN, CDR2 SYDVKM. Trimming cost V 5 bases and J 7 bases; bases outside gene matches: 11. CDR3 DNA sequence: TGTGCCAGCAGTCCCCCCACAGGGGCGGAAGAGCAGTACTTC. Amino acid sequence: CASSPPTGAEEQYF.

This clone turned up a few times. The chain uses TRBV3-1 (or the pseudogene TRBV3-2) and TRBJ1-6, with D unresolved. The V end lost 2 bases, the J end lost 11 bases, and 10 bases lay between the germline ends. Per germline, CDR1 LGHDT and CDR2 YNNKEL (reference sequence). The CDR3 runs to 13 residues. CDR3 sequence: CASSQYNVAPLHF. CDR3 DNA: TGTGCCAGCAGCCAATACAACGTGGCACCCCTCCACTTT.

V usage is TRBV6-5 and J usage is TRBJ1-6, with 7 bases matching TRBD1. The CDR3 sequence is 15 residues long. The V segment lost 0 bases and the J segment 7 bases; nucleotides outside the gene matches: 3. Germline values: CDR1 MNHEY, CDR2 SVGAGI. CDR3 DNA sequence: TGTGCCAGCAGTTACTCTTCAGGGGGGAATTCACCCCTCCACTTT. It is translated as CASSYSSGGNSPLHF.

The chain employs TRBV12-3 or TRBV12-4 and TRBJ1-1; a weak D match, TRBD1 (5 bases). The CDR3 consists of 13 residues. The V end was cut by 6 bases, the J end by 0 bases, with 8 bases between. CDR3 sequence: CASRRQLNTEAFF. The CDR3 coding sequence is TGTGCCAGCAGAAGACAGCTGAACACTGAAGCTTTCTTT.

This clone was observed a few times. This chain's CDR3 is CASSTSWGGSNEQFF. The CDR3 bases are TGTGCCAGCAGCACCTCGTGGGGGGGCTCCAATGAGCAGTTCTTC. This sequence joins TRBV3-1 (or the pseudogene TRBV3-2) and TRBJ2-1, with D maybe TRBD2 (7 bases). CDR3 length: 15 amino acids. Germline V gene sequence: CDR1 LGHDT, CDR2 YNNKEL (reference sequence). V was clipped by 5 bases and J by 6 bases, with 17 bases between them.

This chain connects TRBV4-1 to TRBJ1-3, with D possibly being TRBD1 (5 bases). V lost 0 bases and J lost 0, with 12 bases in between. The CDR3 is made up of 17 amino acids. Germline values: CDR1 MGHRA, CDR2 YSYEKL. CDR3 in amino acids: CASSQDPGGPSGNTIYF. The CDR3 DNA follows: TGCGCCAGCAGCCAAGATCCCGGGGGACCCTCTGGAAACACCATATATTTT.

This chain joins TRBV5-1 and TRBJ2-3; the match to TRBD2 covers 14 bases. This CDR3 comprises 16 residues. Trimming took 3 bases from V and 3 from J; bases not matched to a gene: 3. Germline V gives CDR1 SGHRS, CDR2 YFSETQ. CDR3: CASSSTSGGATDTQYF. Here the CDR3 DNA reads TGCGCCAGCAGCTCGACTAGCGGGGGGGCGACAGATACGCAGTATTTT. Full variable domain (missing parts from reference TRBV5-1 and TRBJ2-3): KAGVTQTPRYLIKTRGQQVTLSCSPISGHRSVSWYQQTPGQGLQFLFEYFSETQRNKGNFPGRFSGRQFSNSRSEMNVSTLELGDSALYLCASSSTSGGATDTQYFGPGTRLTVL.

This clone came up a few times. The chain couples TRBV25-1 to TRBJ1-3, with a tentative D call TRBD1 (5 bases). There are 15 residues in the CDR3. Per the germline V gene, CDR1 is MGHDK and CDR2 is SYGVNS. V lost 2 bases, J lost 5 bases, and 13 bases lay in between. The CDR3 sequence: CASSEQGFPRNTIYF. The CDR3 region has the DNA TGTGCCAGCAGTGAACAGGGCTTCCCTCGAAACACCATATATTTT.

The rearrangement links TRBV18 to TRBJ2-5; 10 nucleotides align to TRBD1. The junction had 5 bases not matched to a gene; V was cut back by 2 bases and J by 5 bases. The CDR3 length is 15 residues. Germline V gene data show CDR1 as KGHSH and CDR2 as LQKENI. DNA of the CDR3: TGTGCCAGCTCACCAGACAGGGGGCTGGGTGAGACCCAGTACTTC. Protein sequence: CASSPDRGLGETQYF.

CDR3 protein: CSARTGQEYGYTF. As DNA, the CDR3 is TGCAGCGCCCGGACAGGGCAAGAGTATGGCTACACCTTC. V gene TRBV29-1 combines with J gene TRBJ1-2; 8 positions agree with TRBD1. The CDR3 runs 13 residues. Germline lookup yields CDR1 SQVTM and CDR2 ANQGSEA. Trimming at V came to 7 bases and at J to 5 bases, leaving 9 bases not matched to a gene.

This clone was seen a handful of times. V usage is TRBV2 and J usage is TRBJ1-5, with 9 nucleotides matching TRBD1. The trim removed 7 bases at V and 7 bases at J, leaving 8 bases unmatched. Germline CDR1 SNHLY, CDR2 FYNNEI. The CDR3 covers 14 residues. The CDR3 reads CASKPGTGNQPQHF. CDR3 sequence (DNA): TGTGCCAGCAAACCCGGGACAGGGAACCAGCCCCAGCATTTT.

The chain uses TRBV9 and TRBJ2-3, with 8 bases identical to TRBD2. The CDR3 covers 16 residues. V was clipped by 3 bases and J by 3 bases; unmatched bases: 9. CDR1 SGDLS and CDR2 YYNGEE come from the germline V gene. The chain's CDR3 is CASSGPPGGTTDTQYF. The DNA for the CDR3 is TGTGCCAGCAGCGGGCCCCCGGGGGGGACGACAGATACGCAGTATTTT. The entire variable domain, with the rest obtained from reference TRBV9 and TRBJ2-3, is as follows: DSGVTQTPKHLITATGQRVTLRCSPRSGDLSVYWYQQSLDQGLQFLIQYYNGEERAKGNILERFSAQQFPDLHSELNLSSLELGDSALYFCASSGPPGGTTDTQYFGPGTRLTVL.

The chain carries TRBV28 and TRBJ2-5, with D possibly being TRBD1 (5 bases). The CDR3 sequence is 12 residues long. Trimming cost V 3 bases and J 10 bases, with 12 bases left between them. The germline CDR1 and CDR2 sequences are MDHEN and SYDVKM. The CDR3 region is CASSFGGADQYF. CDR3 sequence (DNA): TGTGCCAGCAGTTTCGGTGGGGCTGACCAGTACTTC.

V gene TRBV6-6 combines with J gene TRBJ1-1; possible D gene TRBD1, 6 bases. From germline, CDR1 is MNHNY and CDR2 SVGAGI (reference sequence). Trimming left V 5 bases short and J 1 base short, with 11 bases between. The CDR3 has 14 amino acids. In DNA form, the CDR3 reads TGTGCCAGCAGTGCTTCGACAGGGAACACTGAAGCTTTCTTT. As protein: CASSASTGNTEAFF.

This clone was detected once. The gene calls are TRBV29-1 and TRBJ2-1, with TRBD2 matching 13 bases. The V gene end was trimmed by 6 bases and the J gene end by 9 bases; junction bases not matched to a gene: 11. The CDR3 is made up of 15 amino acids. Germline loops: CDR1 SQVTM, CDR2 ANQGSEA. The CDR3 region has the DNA TGCAGCGTGGAGAAAACTAGCGGGGGGGCCGGTGAGCAGTTCTTC. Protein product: CSVEKTSGGAGEQFF.

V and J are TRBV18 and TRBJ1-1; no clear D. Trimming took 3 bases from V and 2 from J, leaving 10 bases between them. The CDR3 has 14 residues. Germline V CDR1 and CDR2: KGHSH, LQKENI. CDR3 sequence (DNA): TGTGCCAGCTCACCTTGGGCCTATAACACTGAAGCTTTCTTT. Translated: CASSPWAYNTEAFF.

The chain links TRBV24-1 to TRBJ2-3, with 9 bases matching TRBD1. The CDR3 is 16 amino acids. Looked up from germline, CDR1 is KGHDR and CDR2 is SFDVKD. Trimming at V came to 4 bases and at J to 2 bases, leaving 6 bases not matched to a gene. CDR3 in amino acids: CATSDPGQGVTDTQYF. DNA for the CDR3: TGTGCCACCAGTGACCCGGGACAGGGAGTCACAGATACGCAGTATTTT.

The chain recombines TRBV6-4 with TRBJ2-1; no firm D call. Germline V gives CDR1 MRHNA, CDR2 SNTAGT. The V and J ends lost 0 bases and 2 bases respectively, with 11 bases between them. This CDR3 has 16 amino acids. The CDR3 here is CASSDSNIVTYNEQFF. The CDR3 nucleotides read TGTGCCAGCAGTGACTCGAATATAGTTACCTACAATGAGCAGTTCTTC.

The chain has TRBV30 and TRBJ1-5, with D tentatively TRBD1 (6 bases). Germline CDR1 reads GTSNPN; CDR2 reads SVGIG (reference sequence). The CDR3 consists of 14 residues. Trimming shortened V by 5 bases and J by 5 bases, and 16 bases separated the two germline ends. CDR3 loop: CAWSPRGNHQPQHF. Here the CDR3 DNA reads TGTGCCTGGTCTCCCAGGGGAAACCATCAGCCCCAGCATTTT.

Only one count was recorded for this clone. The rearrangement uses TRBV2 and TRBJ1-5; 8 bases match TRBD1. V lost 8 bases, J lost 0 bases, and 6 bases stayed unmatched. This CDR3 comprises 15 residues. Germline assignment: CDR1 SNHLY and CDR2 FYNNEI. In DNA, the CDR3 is TGTGCCAGCGGGACAGGTGCATATAGCAATCAGCCCCAGCATTTT. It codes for CASGTGAYSNQPQHF.